Listed below are T cell receptor beta chains from one sample, sequenced in a study of cytomegalovirus exposure and HLA in healthy donors. Assay used: immunoSEQ multiplex PCR; TCRdb lists only in-frame clones, some missing. The profile shows around 180,000 clones, less than 85% of them singletons. The specimen was PBMCs. Receptors originate from a man between 40 and 49 years old in good health and CMV-seronegative. Both conserved end residues are part of each CDR3. The D gene is left open where the match is weak. Size values are once, few and many counts, or a class for expanded clones, and some rows have none.

D,size,V,J,CDR3,DNA
-,-,TRBV10-2,TRBJ2-1,CASRETGRNEQFF,TGCGCCAGCAGAGAAACAGGGCGGAATGAGCAGTTCTTC
TRBD1,few,TRBV7-2,TRBJ1-5,CASSPGGSSNQPQHF,TGTGCCAGCAGCCCAGGGGGCAGTAGCAATCAGCCCCAGCATTTT
TRBD2,-,TRBV19,TRBJ2-2,CASTPSGRGHGELFF,TGTGCCAGTACTCCTAGCGGGAGGGGACACGGGGAGCTGTTTTTT
-,-,TRBV12-1,TRBJ1-1,CASTLEGNTEAFF,TGTGCCAGCACTTTGGAGGGGAACACTGAAGCTTTCTTT
TRBD2,once,TRBV6-4,TRBJ2-1,CASRKGTSGSEQFF,TGTGCCAGCCGCAAAGGGACTAGCGGGAGTGAGCAGTTCTTC
TRBD1,-,TRBV6-5,TRBJ2-2,CASYEQGVTGELFF,TGTGCCAGTTATGAGCAGGGGGTCACCGGGGAGCTGTTTTTT
-,-,TRBV27,TRBJ2-1,CASSRTGSSQNEQFF,TGTGCCAGCAGCCGAACAGGGTCCAGTCAGAATGAGCAGTTCTTC
-,-,TRBV9,TRBJ1-1,CASSVAQYTEAFF,TGTGCCAGCAGCGTAGCTCAGTACACTGAAGCTTTCTTT
-,-,TRBV11-2,TRBJ2-1,CASSGSGEQFF,TGTGCCAGCAGCGGAAGCGGCGAGCAGTTCTTC
TRBD1,-,TRBV18,TRBJ2-2,CASSPGQGNTGELFF,TGTGCCAGCTCACCAGGACAGGGGAACACCGGGGAGCTGTTTTTT
-,-,TRBV7-4,TRBJ2-1,CASTPKTFTYNEQFF,TGTGCCAGCACCCCTAAGACTTTTACCTACAATGAGCAGTTCTTC
TRBD1,-,TRBV19,TRBJ2-3,CASGDRFTDTQYF,TGTGCCAGTGGGGACAGGTTCACAGATACGCAGTATTTT
-,-,TRBV15,TRBJ1-6,CATSRDYRDNSPLHF,TGTGCCACCAGCAGAGATTACAGAGATAATTCACCCCTCCACTTT
TRBD1,-,TRBV7-2,TRBJ1-6,CASSQRQGGNSPLHF,TGTGCCAGCAGCCAGCGACAGGGAGGAAATTCACCCCTCCACTTT
-,once,TRBV6-1,TRBJ2-5,CASSEEVWGRETQYF,TGTGCCAGCAGTGAAGAGGTTTGGGGGCGGGAGACCCAGTACTTC
TRBD2,-,TRBV7-2,TRBJ2-1,CASSPLTGGYNEQFF,TGTGCCAGCAGCCCCCTGACGGGGGGATACAATGAGCAGTTCTTC
-,-,TRBV10-2,TRBJ2-7,CASGRDLVYEQYF,TGCGCCAGCGGCCGGGACTTAGTCTACGAGCAGTACTTC
TRBD2,-,TRBV19,TRBJ2-7,CASSIGRAGMGEQYF,TGTGCCAGTAGTATTGGGAGGGCCGGGATGGGAGAGCAGTACTTC
TRBD1,once,TRBV4-1,TRBJ1-2,CASSQEGRGLYGYTF,TGCGCCAGCAGCCAAGAAGGCAGGGGGCTATATGGCTACACCTTC
-,-,TRBV14,TRBJ1-1,CASSQAGATEAFF,TGTGCCAGCAGCCAGGCAGGGGCCACTGAAGCTTTCTTT
-,once,TRBV10-1,TRBJ2-7,CASRPVSRVEEQYF,TGCGCCAGCAGACCCGTCAGCAGGGTGGAGGAGCAGTACTTC
-,-,TRBV5-1,TRBJ2-1,CASSLEAPVADEQFF,TGCGCCAGCAGCTTGGAGGCCCCCGTGGCGGATGAGCAGTTCTTC
-,-,TRBV18,TRBJ2-7,CASSSDRPASEQYF,TGTGCCAGCTCATCCGACAGGCCCGCCTCCGAGCAGTACTTC
TRBD2,-,TRBV10-3,TRBJ2-2,CAISQWGGANTGELFF,TGTGCCATCAGTCAGTGGGGAGGGGCCAACACCGGGGAGCTGTTTTTT
-,-,TRBV5-1,TRBJ1-3,CASSSGQPTGNTIYF,TGCGCCAGCAGCTCAGGACAGCCAACTGGAAACACCATATATTTT
-,-,TRBV10-3,TRBJ2-1,CAISRGPNEQFF,TGTGCCATCAGCAGGGGCCCCAATGAGCAGTTCTTC
-,-,TRBV19,TRBJ2-1,CASSIRGGTYNEQFF,TGTGCCAGTAGTATAAGGGGCGGGACTTACAATGAGCAGTTCTTC
-,-,TRBV6-5,TRBJ1-6,CASSYSYRINSPLHF,TGTGCCAGCAGTTACTCGTACAGGATTAATTCACCCCTCCACTTT
TRBD1,-,TRBV19,TRBJ1-6,CASSIGQDAPLHF,TGTGCCAGTAGTATCGGACAGGATGCACCCCTCCACTTT
TRBD1,-,TRBV6-1,TRBJ2-3,CASSGTGRTDTQYF,TGTGCCAGCAGCGGGACAGGGCGCACAGATACGCAGTATTTT
TRBD2,-,TRBV4-3,TRBJ2-7,CASSQDLGLAGAGGEQYF,TGCGCCAGCAGCCAAGACCTGGGACTAGCGGGAGCCGGGGGTGAGCAGTACTTC
TRBD2,-,TRBV12-5,TRBJ2-7,CASGPRGVYEQYF,TGTGCTAGTGGTCCGCGGGGGGTCTACGAGCAGTACTTC
-,-,TRBV9,TRBJ2-7,CASSAEVGEQYF,TGTGCCAGCAGCGCAGAGGTGGGCGAGCAGTACTTC
-,-,TRBV6-5,TRBJ2-7,CASALSGSSYEQYF,TGTGCCAGCGCCCTGAGTGGGAGCTCCTACGAGCAGTACTTC
-,-,TRBV15,TRBJ2-7,CATSRVMAGADEQYF,TGTGCCACCAGCAGAGTCATGGCAGGGGCAGACGAGCAGTACTTC
-,-,TRBV6-5,TRBJ1-5,CASSPAPASYQPQHF,TGTGCCAGCAGTCCCGCCCCCGCCAGTTATCAGCCCCAGCATTTT
-,-,TRBV2,TRBJ2-7,CASSGAYEQYF,TGTGCCAGCAGTGGTGCTTACGAGCAGTACTTC
-,-,TRBV6-6,TRBJ1-2,CASSSTGFNYGYTF,TGTGCCAGCAGTTCAACGGGTTTTAACTATGGCTACACCTTC
TRBD1,-,TRBV7-3,TRBJ2-3,CASSLTGTGTNTQYF,TGTGCCAGCAGCTTAACGGGGACAGGGACTAATACGCAGTATTTT
-,-,TRBV28,TRBJ2-7,CASSYFPGGTYEQYF,TGTGCCAGCAGCTATTTCCCGGGGGGCACCTACGAGCAGTACTTC
-,-,TRBV7-9,TRBJ1-4,CASGGMLTNEKLFF,TGTGCCAGCGGAGGGATGTTAACTAATGAAAAACTGTTTTTT
TRBD1,-,TRBV25-1,TRBJ2-1,CASSRPGGVGEQFF,TGTGCCAGCAGCCGTCCAGGGGGCGTCGGAGAGCAGTTCTTC